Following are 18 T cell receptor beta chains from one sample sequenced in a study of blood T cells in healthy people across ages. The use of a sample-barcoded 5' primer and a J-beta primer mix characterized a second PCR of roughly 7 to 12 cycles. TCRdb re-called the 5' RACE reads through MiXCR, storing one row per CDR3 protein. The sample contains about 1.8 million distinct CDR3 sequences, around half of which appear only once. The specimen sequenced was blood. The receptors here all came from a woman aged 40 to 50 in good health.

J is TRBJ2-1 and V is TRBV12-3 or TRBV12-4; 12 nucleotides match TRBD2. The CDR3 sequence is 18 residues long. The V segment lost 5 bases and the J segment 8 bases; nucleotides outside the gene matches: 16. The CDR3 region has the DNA TGTGCCAGCAGTCATCAAAAACTAGCGGGGGGACCCTTTGATGAGCAGTTCTTC. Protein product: CASSHQKLAGGPFDEQFF.

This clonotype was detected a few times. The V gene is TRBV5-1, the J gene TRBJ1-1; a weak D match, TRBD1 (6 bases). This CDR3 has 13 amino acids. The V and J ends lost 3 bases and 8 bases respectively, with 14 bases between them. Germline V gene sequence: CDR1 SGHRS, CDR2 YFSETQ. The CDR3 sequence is CASSSPGQLEAFF. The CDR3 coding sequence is TGCGCCAGCAGCTCTCCGGGACAACTCGAAGCTTTCTTT.

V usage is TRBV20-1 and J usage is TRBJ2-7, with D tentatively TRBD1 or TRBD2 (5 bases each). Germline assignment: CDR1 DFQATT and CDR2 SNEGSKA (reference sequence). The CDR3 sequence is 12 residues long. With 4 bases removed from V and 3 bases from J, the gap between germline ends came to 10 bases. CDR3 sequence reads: CSAKRGVYEQYF. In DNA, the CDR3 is TGCAGTGCTAAGAGAGGGGTCTACGAGCAGTACTTC.

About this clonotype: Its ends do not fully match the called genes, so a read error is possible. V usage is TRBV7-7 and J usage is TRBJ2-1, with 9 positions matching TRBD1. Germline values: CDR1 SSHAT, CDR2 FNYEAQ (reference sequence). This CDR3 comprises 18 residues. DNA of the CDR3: TGTGCTAGCAGCTTAAGAGGCGGGACAGGGTCCCGTGACAATGAGCAGTTCTTC. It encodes CASSLRGGTGSRDNEQFF.

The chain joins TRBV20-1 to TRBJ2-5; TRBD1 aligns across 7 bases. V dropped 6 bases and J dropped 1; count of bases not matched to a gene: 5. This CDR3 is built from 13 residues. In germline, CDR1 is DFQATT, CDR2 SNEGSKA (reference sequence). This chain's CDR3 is CSAGGQTQETQYF. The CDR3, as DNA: TGCAGTGCAGGGGGACAGACCCAAGAGACCCAGTACTTC.

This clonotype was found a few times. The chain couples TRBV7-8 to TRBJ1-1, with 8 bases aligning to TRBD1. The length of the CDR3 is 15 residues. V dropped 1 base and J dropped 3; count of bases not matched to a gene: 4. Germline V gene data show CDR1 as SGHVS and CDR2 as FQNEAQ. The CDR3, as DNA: TGTGCCAGCAGCTTAGATTCAGGGGGCTACACTGAAGCTTTCTTT. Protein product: CASSLDSGGYTEAFF.

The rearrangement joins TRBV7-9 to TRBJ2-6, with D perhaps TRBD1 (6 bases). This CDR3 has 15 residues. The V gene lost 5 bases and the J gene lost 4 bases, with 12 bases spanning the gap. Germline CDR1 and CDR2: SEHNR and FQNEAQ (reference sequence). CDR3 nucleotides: TGTGCCAGCAGCCGTACAGGGATCGGGGCCAACGTCCTGACTTTC. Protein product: CASSRTGIGANVLTF.

CDR3 in DNA: TGTGCCAGCAGCCAAGGCCGGGGAAACGAGCAGTACTTC. This sequence encodes CASSQGRGNEQYF. The V and J genes are TRBV3-1 and TRBJ2-7, with D perhaps matching TRBD2 (5 bases). The germline V gene encodes CDR1 LGHDT and CDR2 YNNKEL (reference sequence). CDR3 length equals 13 residues. Trimming took 1 base from V and 5 from J, leaving 9 bases between them.

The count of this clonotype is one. The CDR3 sequence is CASSVWQETQYF. The CDR3 DNA is TGTGCCAGCAGCGTATGGCAAGAGACCCAGTACTTC. This chain connects TRBV9 to TRBJ2-5; D gene unclear. Per the germline V gene, CDR1 is SGDLS and CDR2 is YYNGEE. This CDR3 has 12 amino acids. Trimming took off 1 base at V and 2 bases at J, with 3 bases between the two ends.

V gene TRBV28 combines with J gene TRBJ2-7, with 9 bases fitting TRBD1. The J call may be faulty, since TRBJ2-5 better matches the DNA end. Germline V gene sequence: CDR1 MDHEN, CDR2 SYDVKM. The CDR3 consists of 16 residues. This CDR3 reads CASSSSYRGLGETQYF. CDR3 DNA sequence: TGTGCCAGCAGTTCCAGTTACAGGGGGCTCGGGGAGACCCAGTACTTC.

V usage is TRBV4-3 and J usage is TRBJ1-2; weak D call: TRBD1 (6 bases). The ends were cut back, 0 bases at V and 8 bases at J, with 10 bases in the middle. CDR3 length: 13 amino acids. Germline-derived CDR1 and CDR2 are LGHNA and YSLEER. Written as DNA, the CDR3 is TGCGCCAGCAGCCAAGAGGAGGGGGGAGGCTACACCTTC. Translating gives CASSQEEGGGYTF.

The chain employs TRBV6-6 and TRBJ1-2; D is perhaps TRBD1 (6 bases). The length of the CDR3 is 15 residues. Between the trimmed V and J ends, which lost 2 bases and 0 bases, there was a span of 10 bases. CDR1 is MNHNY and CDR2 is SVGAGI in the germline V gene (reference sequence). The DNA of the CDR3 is TGTGCCAGCAGTTACAGGGGGGATCCTAACTATGGCTACACCTTC. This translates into CASSYRGDPNYGYTF.

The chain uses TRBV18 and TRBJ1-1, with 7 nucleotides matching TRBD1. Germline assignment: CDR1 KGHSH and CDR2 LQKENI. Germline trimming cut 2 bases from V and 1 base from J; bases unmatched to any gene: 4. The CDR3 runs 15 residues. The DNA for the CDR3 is TGTGCCAGCTCACCAGGGAGGGACAGGAACACTGAAGCTTTCTTT. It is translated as CASSPGRDRNTEAFF.

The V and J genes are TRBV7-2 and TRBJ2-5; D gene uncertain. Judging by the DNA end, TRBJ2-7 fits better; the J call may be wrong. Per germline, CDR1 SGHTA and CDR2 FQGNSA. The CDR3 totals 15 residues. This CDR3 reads CASSLAERIQDEQYF. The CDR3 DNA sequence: TGTGCCAGCAGCTTAGCGGAGAGGATCCAGGACGAGCAGTACTTC.

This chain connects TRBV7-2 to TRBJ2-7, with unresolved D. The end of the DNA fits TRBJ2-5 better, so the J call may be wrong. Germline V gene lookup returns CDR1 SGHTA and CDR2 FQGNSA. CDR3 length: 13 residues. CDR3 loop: CASSFEARATQYF. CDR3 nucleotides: TGTGCCAGCAGCTTTGAAGCAAGAGCGACCCAGTACTTC.

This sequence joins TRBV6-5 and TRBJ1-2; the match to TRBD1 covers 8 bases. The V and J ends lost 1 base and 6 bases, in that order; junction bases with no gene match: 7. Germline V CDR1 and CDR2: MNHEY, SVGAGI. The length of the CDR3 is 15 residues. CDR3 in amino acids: CASSYFGQGVNGYTF. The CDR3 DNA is TGTGCCAGCAGTTACTTCGGACAGGGCGTGAATGGCTACACCTTC.

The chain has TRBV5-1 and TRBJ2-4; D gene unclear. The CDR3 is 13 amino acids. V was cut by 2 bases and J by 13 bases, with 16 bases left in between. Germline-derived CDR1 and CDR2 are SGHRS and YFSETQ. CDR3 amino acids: CASSFLGVEEQYF. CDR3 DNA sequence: TGCGCCAGCAGCTTTCTAGGAGTAGAGGAGCAGTACTTC.

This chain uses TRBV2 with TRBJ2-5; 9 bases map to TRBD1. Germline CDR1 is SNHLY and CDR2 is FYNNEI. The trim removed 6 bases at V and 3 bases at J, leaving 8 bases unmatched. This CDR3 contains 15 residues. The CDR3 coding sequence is TGTGCCAGCAGCGGGGACAGGGAAGGAGAAGAGACCCAGTACTTC. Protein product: CASSGDREGEETQYF.